The next 17 T cell receptor beta chains were all read from a single sample in a study of molecular identifiers for immune sequencing clone quantification. TCRdb re-derived calls from the PCR reads in MiXCR, one entry per CDR3 protein. Of 250,000 to 400,000 distinct CDR3 sequences listed, about a fifth were seen once; the top ten hold 0.7% to 0.9%. Material for sequencing was naive CD8+ T cells from blood, with Jurkat cell RNA spiked in. The sample's subset: FACS-sorted CD8+CD4-CCR7+CD45RA+ naive T cells. The receptor set was obtained from a human donor in good health. Some libraries in this study had Jurkat cell RNA spiked in.

Many counts were recorded for this clonotype. V is TRBV14 and J is TRBJ1-1; D might be TRBD1 (6 bases). Trimming cost V 3 bases and J 0 bases, with 17 bases left between them. CDR3 length: 17 residues. Looked up from germline, CDR1 is SGHDN and CDR2 is FVKESK. CDR3 DNA sequence: TGTGCCAGCAGCCACTGGACGGGGGGCACGATGAACACTGAAGCTTTCTTT. Amino acid sequence: CASSHWTGGTMNTEAFF.

This clonotype was detected many times. This chain connects TRBV12-3 or TRBV12-4 to TRBJ2-3, with no clear D. Trimming removed 2 bases at V and 3 bases at J, with 12 bases between. The CDR3 loop spans 15 amino acids. The CDR3 DNA sequence: TGTGCCAGCAGTTTAACAACAGTCTGGACAGATACGCAGTATTTT. It codes for CASSLTTVWTDTQYF.

This clonotype showed up just a few times. This chain connects TRBV6-2 or TRBV6-3 to TRBJ2-1, with TRBD2 matching 12 bases. Germline CDR1 and CDR2: MNHEY and SVGEGT. Germline trimming cut 10 bases from V and 0 bases from J; bases unmatched to any gene: 13. CDR3 length: 18 amino acids. The CDR3 protein is CATASGRGLPGSYNEQFF. CDR3 bases: TGTGCCACCGCTAGCGGGAGGGGATTACCTGGCTCCTACAATGAGCAGTTCTTC.

The chain links TRBV4-1 to TRBJ1-2; TRBD1 might be the D (6 bases). The CDR3 runs 16 residues. Germline V gene sequence: CDR1 MGHRA, CDR2 YSYEKL. Trimming removed 0 bases from V and 7 bases from J, with 18 bases in between. CDR3 nucleotides: TGCGCCAGCAGCCAAGAAGGAGGGGGGGTAAGGCTTGGCTACACCTTC. It translates to CASSQEGGGVRLGYTF.

As regards this clonotype: It may be a read error: a sequence one base away is much more abundant. The chain has TRBV6-5 and TRBJ1-1; D unclear. From germline, CDR1 is MNHEY and CDR2 SVGAGI. The CDR3 length is 13 residues. The CDR3 coding sequence is TGTGCCAGCAGTTACGTACAAGGAACTGAAGCTCTCTTT. It yields the protein CASSYVQGTEALF.

Comment on this clonotype: A clone one base away is much larger, so this may be a read error. This sequence joins TRBV27 and TRBJ1-1, with 8 bases aligning to TRBD1. CDR1 and CDR2 from the germline V gene are MNHEY and SMNVEV (reference sequence). V shed 6 bases, J shed 9 bases, and the junction held 15 bases outside the gene matches. This CDR3 comprises 15 residues. The CDR3 DNA reads TGTGCCAGCAGCCCAACAGGGGGAGCGGGGGGGAAAGCTTTCTTT. Its protein product is CASSPTGGAGGKAFF.

This clonotype was counted many times. The DNA of the CDR3 is TGTGCCAGCAGCTTACCGGGACTAGCGGGGGGCCGCTCGTACTTC. Translating it yields CASSLPGLAGGRSYF. The rearrangement joins TRBV7-2 to TRBJ2-5, with TRBD2 identical over 15 bases. Germline CDR1 SGHTA, CDR2 FQGNSA. CDR3 length: 15 amino acids. V trimming: 2 bases; J trimming: 13 bases; junction bases outside the gene matches: 8.

As concerns this clonotype: It may be a read error: a sequence one base away is much more abundant. The rearrangement uses TRBV29-1 and TRBJ2-2; possible D gene TRBD2, 5 bases. This CDR3 spans 14 amino acids. Germline CDR1 reads SQVTM; CDR2 reads ANQGSEA. The CDR3: CSVEGVDPTGELLF. CDR3 DNA: TGCAGCGTTGAAGGGGTGGATCCAACCGGGGAGCTGCTTTTT.

The chain couples TRBV13 to TRBJ2-3; D might be TRBD2 (6 bases). CDR3 length: 15 amino acids. V dropped 1 base and J dropped 2 bases, with 10 bases sitting between them. Germline V CDR1 and CDR2: PRHDT, FYEKMQ (reference sequence). This CDR3 is CASSLAGVDTDTQYF. The CDR3, as DNA: TGTGCCAGCAGCTTAGCGGGAGTTGACACAGATACGCAGTATTTT.

Worth noting for this clonotype: The CDR3 ends on some other residue instead of the conserved phenylalanine or tryptophan, so this is likely a read error. The chain links TRBV19 to TRBJ1-5, with 9 bases that match TRBD1. V shed 7 bases and J 0 bases; nucleotides not matched to a gene: 10. This CDR3 contains 17 residues. Germline CDR1 reads LNHDA; CDR2 reads SQIVND (reference sequence). CDR3 in amino acids: CASTRTGESYSNQPQHL. The CDR3 region has the DNA TGTGCCAGTACCAGGACAGGGGAGAGTTATAGCAATCAGCCCCAGCATCTT.

This clonotype came up many times. V is TRBV20-1 and J is TRBJ2-1; D not certain. This CDR3 has 12 amino acids. Germline V gene data show CDR1 as DFQATT and CDR2 as SNEGSKA (reference sequence). V lost 0 bases and J lost 14, with 14 bases in between. The CDR3 loop reads CSARDHPGREFF. The CDR3, as DNA: TGCAGTGCTAGAGATCATCCCGGCCGGGAGTTCTTC.

Regarding this clonotype: A single base separates this from a much larger clone, so it may be a read error. J is TRBJ2-7 and V is TRBV13, with 11 bases identical to TRBD2. Germline V lookup: CDR1 PRHDT, CDR2 FYEKMQ (reference sequence). J was trimmed by 6 bases and V by 5 bases; bases with no gene match: 9. The CDR3 covers 15 residues. Written as DNA, the CDR3 is TGTGCCAGCAGCCAGACTAGCGGGAAAGCCTGCGAGCAGTACTTC. Translation gives CASSQTSGKACEQYF.

This clonotype was recorded many times. The chain carries TRBV6-1 and TRBJ2-3, with D possibly being TRBD1 (6 bases). CDR3 size: 16 residues. Germline V gives CDR1 MNHNS, CDR2 SASEGT. Between the trimmed V and J ends, which lost 2 bases and 0 bases, there was a span of 12 bases. This CDR3 is CASSELGTTSTDTQYF. The CDR3 DNA follows: TGTGCCAGCAGTGAATTGGGGACAACGAGCACAGATACGCAGTATTTT.

A remark on this clonotype: A read error is possible here, since a much larger clone lies one base away. This sequence joins TRBV20-1 and TRBJ1-1; D not resolved. CDR3 size: 15 residues. CDR1 and CDR2 from the germline V gene are DFQATT and SNEGSKA (reference sequence). The CDR3: CSALLLSLSTTEAIF. The CDR3 DNA reads as TGCAGTGCACTTCTCCTTTCCCTCTCGACCACTGAAGCTATCTTT.

This clonotype was observed at least ten times. This sequence joins TRBV5-8 and TRBJ2-7, with D hard to call. The CDR3 contains 15 residues. V lost 2 bases and J 4 bases, leaving 16 bases between the germline ends. Germline CDR1 reads SGHTS; CDR2 reads YDEGEE. The CDR3 DNA sequence: TGTGCCAGCAGCTTACTCCCAGGACGGTCGTACGAGCAGTACTTC. Translated, it gives CASSLLPGRSYEQYF. The full variable domain, in which reference TRBV5-8 and TRBJ2-7 provide the parts outside the CDR3, is EAGVTQSPTHLIKTRGQQATLRCSPISGHTSVYWYQQALGLGLQFLLWYDEGEERNRGNFPPRFSGRQFPNYSSELNVNALELEDSALYLCASSLLPGRSYEQYFGPGTRLTVT.

The chain couples TRBV29-1 to TRBJ2-1; 12 positions agree with TRBD2. Trimming cost V 6 bases and J 0 bases; bases outside gene matches: 9. The germline CDR1 and CDR2 sequences are SQVTM and ANQGSEA. This CDR3 region has 17 residues. Written as DNA, the CDR3 is TGCAGCGTCGTGAGCCTAGCGGGAGGGAGCTCCTACAATGAGCAGTTCTTC. This sequence encodes CSVVSLAGGSSYNEQFF.

This clonotype has a count of ten or more. V and J are TRBV6-6 and TRBJ2-7; TRBD2 is a possible D gene (5 bases). The V end lost 4 bases, the J end lost 0 bases, and 16 bases lay between the germline ends. The CDR3 consists of 16 residues. The germline V gene has CDR1 MNHNY and CDR2 SVGAGI (reference sequence). DNA for the CDR3: TGTGCCAGCAGTTCCACGGACTTCTCGAGCTCCTACGAGCAGTACTTC. Its protein is CASSSTDFSSSYEQYF.